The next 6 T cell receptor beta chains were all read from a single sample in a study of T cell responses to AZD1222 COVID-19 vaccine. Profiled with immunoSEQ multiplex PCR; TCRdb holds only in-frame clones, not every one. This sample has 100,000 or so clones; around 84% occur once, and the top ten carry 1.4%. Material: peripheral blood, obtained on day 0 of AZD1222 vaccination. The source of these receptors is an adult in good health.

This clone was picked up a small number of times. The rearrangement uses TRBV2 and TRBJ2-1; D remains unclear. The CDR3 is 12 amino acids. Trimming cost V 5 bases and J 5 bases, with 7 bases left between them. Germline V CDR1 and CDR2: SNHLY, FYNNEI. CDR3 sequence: CASSTFNNEQFF. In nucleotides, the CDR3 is TGTGCCAGCAGTACATTCAACAATGAGCAGTTCTTC.

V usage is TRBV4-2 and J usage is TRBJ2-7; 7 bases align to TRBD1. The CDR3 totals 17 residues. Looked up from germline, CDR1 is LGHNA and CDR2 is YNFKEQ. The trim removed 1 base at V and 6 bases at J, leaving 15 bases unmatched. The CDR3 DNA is TGTGCCAGCAGCCAAGGGGTAAACAGGGGCTTACCTGGCGAGCAGTACTTC. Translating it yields CASSQGVNRGLPGEQYF.

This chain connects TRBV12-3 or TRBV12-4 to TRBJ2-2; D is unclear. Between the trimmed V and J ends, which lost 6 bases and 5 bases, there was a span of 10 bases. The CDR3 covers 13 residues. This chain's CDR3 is CASSLLRTGELFF. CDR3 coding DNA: TGTGCCAGCAGCCTCTTGCGAACCGGGGAGCTGTTTTTT.

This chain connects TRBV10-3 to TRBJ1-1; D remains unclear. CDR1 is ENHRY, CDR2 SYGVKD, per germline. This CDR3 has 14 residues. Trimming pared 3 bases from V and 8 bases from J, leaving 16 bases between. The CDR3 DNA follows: TGTGCCATCAGTGACTCCCTGGACGAAAAGGAAGCTTTCTTT. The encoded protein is CAISDSLDEKEAFF.

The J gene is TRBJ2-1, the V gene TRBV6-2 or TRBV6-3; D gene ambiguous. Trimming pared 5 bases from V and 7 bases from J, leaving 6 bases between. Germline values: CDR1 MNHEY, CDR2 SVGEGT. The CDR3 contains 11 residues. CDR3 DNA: TGTGCCAGCAGTGCCTTTAATGAGCAGTTCTTC. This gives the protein CASSAFNEQFF.

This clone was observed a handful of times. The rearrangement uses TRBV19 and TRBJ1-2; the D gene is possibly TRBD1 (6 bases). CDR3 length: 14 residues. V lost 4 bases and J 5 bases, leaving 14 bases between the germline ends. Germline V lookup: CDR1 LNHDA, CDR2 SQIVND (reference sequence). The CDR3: CASSRAQGIYGYTF. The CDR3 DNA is TGTGCCAGTAGTAGGGCCCAGGGGATATATGGCTACACCTTC. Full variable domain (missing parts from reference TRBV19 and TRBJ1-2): DGGITQSPKYLFRKEGQNVTLSCEQNLNHDAMYWYRQDPGQGLRLIYYSQIVNDFQKGDIAEGYSVSREKKESFPLTVTSAQKNPTAFYLCASSRAQGIYGYTFGSGTRLTVV.